This TCR beta chain was documented in a study of blood T cells in healthy people across ages. Together with a sample-barcoded 5' primer, a J-beta primer mix was included in a second PCR lasting roughly 6 to 12 cycles. TCRdb re-called the 5' RACE reads with MiXCR, one entry per CDR3 protein. The profile shows some 900,000 distinct CDR3 sequences, under 50% of them singletons. In this sample, this clonotype turned up many times. CDR3 length: 15 residues. V was pared by 6 bases and J by 8 bases, with 20 bases between. Germline V gives CDR1 MDHEN, CDR2 SYDVKM. This TCR was recovered from a man under 40 in good health. The chain carries TRBV28 and TRBJ2-1; maybe TRBD1 (6 bases). The source material was blood. CDR3 in DNA: TGTGCCAGCAGACGACGGGACACTCATTGGGATGAGCAGTTCTTC. Encoded protein: CASRRRDTHWDEQFF. The full variable domain, with the rest looked up from reference TRBV28 and TRBJ2-1, is DVKVTQSSRYLVKRTGEKVFLECVQDMDHENMFWYRQDPGLGLRLIYFSYDVKMKEKGDIPEGYSVSREKKERFSLILESASTNQTSMYLCASRRRDTHWDEQFFGPGTRLTVL.